Following are 6 T cell receptor beta chains from one sample sequenced in a study of technical replicates of blood from four donors. Here immunoSEQ multiplex PCR was the method, and the copy in TCRdb shows in-frame clones only, minus some. The sample has roughly 15,000 clones, roughly 83% seen once; the top ten hold about 10%. Material for sequencing was PBMCs. The receptors shown here come from a human donor in good health.

The rearrangement joins TRBV5-6 to TRBJ2-1, with D perhaps matching TRBD1 (6 bases). CDR3 length: 15 amino acids. V lost 4 bases, J lost 9 bases, and 20 bases lay in between. CDR1 is SGHDT, CDR2 YYEEEE, per germline. The DNA for the CDR3 is TGTGCCAGCAGCCTACTATCAGGGGTTGAGCGTGAGCAGTTCTTC. This encodes CASSLLSGVEREQFF.

The V call is TRBV5-6, the J call TRBJ1-5; possible D gene TRBD1, 5 bases. Germline loops: CDR1 SGHDT, CDR2 YYEEEE. CDR3 length: 13 amino acids. Trimming took 3 bases from V and 5 from J, leaving 9 bases between them. CDR3 coding DNA: TGTGCCAGCAGCTCCGGGGGAGATCAGCCCCAGCATTTT. Protein sequence: CASSSGGDQPQHF.

This chain links TRBV2 with TRBJ2-2; maybe TRBD2 (5 bases). Germline CDR1 and CDR2: SNHLY and FYNNEI. This CDR3 contains 15 residues. V shed 7 bases and J shed 0 bases, with 12 bases lying between them. The CDR3 is CASKDLAANTGELFF. The DNA of the CDR3 is TGTGCCAGCAAGGATCTAGCCGCGAACACCGGGGAGCTGTTTTTT.

The chain is built from TRBV28 and TRBJ2-3; TRBD2 is a possible D gene (6 bases). Trimming pared 7 bases from V and 1 base from J, leaving 12 bases between. This CDR3 is 14 amino acids long. Germline assignment: CDR1 MDHEN and CDR2 SYDVKM. The CDR3 loop reads CASNRLGRTDTQYF. In nucleotides, the CDR3 is TGTGCCAGCAACCGACTAGGACGCACAGATACGCAGTATTTT.

Written as DNA, the CDR3 is TGTGCCAGCACCGGCAGGGGGCGCTCCGGTGAGCAGTTCTTC. Its protein is CASTGRGRSGEQFF. The chain combines TRBV6-6 with TRBJ2-1; TRBD1 matches at 8 bases. With V trimmed by 7 bases and J by 9 bases, 11 bases remained unmatched. Per germline, CDR1 MNHNY and CDR2 SVGAGI (reference sequence). The CDR3 contains 14 residues.

This clone was picked up a small number of times. The chain carries TRBV7-9 and TRBJ2-7; TRBD1 matches 7 bases. Germline CDR1 SEHNR, CDR2 FQNEAQ (reference sequence). The CDR3 is 15 amino acids. J gave up 5 bases and V 4 bases, and 11 bases lay outside the gene matches. The CDR3 loop reads CASSSGQVSRDEQYF. CDR3 bases: TGTGCCAGCAGCTCCGGACAGGTCTCTCGGGACGAGCAGTACTTC. Full variable domain (rest looked up from reference TRBV7-9 and TRBJ2-7): DTGVSQNPRHKITKRGQNVTFRCDPISEHNRLYWYRQTLGQGPEFLTYFQNEAQLEKSRLLSDRFSAERPKGSFSTLEIQRTEQGDSAMYLCASSSGQVSRDEQYFGPGTRLTVT.